The source of this T cell receptor beta chain is a study of blood T cell repertoires in COVID-19. Study at large: COVID-19 samples from acute and convalescent phases originated in the United States, Italy and Spain. T cells, B-cell-depleted T cells, or PBMCs provided the cDNA or gDNA that served as material.

CDR1 and CDR2 (germline): SGHRS, YFSETQ. V lost 4 bases, J lost 3 bases, and 11 bases stayed unmatched. The CDR3 length is 17 residues. Source study methods: Researchers report that nucleated cell counts were estimated from reference gene primer amplification. Profiled with immunoSEQ multiplex PCR; TCRdb holds only in-frame clones, not every one. D and trimming come from the DNA, and the V and J calls and clone size come from that table. The repertoire consists of roughly 250,000 clones, with about 90% occurring once and the leading ten covering just over 7%. The sample consisted of peripheral blood. J is TRBJ2-3 and V is TRBV5-1; 10 positions match TRBD1. The sequence derives from a man aged 60 to 75 who had recovered from COVID-19. The CDR3: CASSHSGQGGRTDTQYF. The CDR3 nucleotides read TGCGCCAGCAGCCACAGCGGACAGGGGGGGCGGACAGATACGCAGTATTTT.